Below are 8 T cell receptor beta chains sequenced from a single sample in a study of CD8+CD57+ T cells in acquired aplastic anemia. The study profiled TCR beta VDJ and CDR3 using genomic DNA as template. Each CDR3 protein is one row after TCRdb ran MiXCR on the reads. In the table there are 200,000 or so distinct CDR3 sequences, 64% of which are singletons. The sample taken for sequencing was sorted CD4+, CD8+, or CD8+CD57+ T cells (not recorded which) from PBMCs. Source of these receptors: a human donor with severe aplastic anemia or a healthy control (not recorded which).

This chain joins TRBV20-1 and TRBJ1-4, with D unclear. CDR3 size: 13 residues. Trimming stripped 5 bases from V and 8 bases from J, with 15 bases between. Germline V gene sequence: CDR1 DFQATT, CDR2 SNEGSKA (reference sequence). CDR3 sequence (DNA): TGCAGTGCTCCGGGCCTCGTGGAGGAAAAACTGTTTTTT. Translation: CSAPGLVEEKLFF.

The chain is built from TRBV20-1 and TRBJ2-7, with no clear D. Trimming took 1 base from V and 4 from J, leaving 8 bases between them. Germline V CDR1 and CDR2: DFQATT, SNEGSKA (reference sequence). The CDR3 covers 12 residues. The DNA of the CDR3 is TGCAGTGCTAGAGCCCTGGGTTACGAGCAGTACTTC. It specifies CSARALGYEQYF.

The CDR3 DNA is TGTGCCAGCAGTTTCGGCGGGGCCACTGAAGCTTTCTTT. This codes for CASSFGGATEAFF. The chain employs TRBV12-3 or TRBV12-4 and TRBJ1-1, with D perhaps matching TRBD1 (5 bases). V was trimmed by 3 bases and J by 4 bases, leaving 9 bases between them. This CDR3 is built from 13 residues.

This clonotype has only a few counts. The chain recombines TRBV20-1 with TRBJ2-7, with D possibly TRBD1 on 5 matching bases. CDR3 size: 12 residues. CDR1 DFQATT and CDR2 SNEGSKA come from the germline V gene (reference sequence). Trimming removed 5 bases at V and 0 bases at J, with 8 bases between. The CDR3 bases are TGCAGTGCTGGGGCTCGCTCCTACGAGCAGTACTTC. This translates into CSAGARSYEQYF.

This clonotype was seen more than once but under ten times. The CDR3 is CASSSRTSGGTDTQYF. The CDR3 DNA reads as TGTGCCAGCAGTAGCCGGACTAGCGGGGGTACAGATACGCAGTATTTT. V and J are TRBV27 and TRBJ2-3; TRBD2 aligns across 13 bases. Per the germline V gene, CDR1 is MNHEY and CDR2 is SMNVEV (reference sequence). CDR3 length equals 16 residues. V trimming: 5 bases; J trimming: 3 bases; junction bases outside the gene matches: 5.

In the case of this clonotype: An end of the junction differs from the germline gene, which may be a read error. This rearrangement joins TRBV7-2 to TRBJ1-5, with D hard to call. CDR1 SGHTA and CDR2 FQGNSA come from the germline V gene. The CDR3 covers 14 residues. CDR3 residues: CASSLASPGQTQHF. In nucleotides, the CDR3 is TGTGCCAGCAGCTTAGCGTCACCGGGTCAGACCCAGCATTTT.

The genes are TRBV10-1 and TRBJ2-3; a possible D gene is TRBD2 (6 bases). The CDR3 sequence is 16 residues long. V was trimmed by 0 bases and J by 4 bases, leaving 14 bases between them. Germline V gives CDR1 WNHNN, CDR2 SYGVQD (reference sequence). In DNA form, the CDR3 reads TGCGCCAGCAGTGAGTCGGGGGGTCTAGCTGCAGATACGCAGTATTTT. The encoded protein is CASSESGGLAADTQYF.

The V gene is TRBV7-9, the J gene TRBJ1-1, with 9 bases that match TRBD1. The CDR3 contains 14 residues. Trimming took 2 bases from V and 5 from J; bases not matched to a gene: 3. The germline V gene has CDR1 SEHNR and CDR2 FQNEAQ (reference sequence). The CDR3 sequence: CASSLSGQGTEAFF. In DNA form, the CDR3 reads TGTGCCAGCAGCTTATCGGGACAGGGAACTGAAGCTTTCTTT.